The entry that follows covers one TCR beta chain sequence. This may come from a read error, since a much larger clone is one base off. CDR1 SNHLY and CDR2 FYNNEI come from the germline V gene. The trim removed 8 bases at V and 4 bases at J, leaving 16 bases unmatched. The CDR3 spans 17 residues. This specimen belongs to a study of T cells in Graves' hyperthyroidism and ophthalmopathy. A patient was excluded if there was uncontrolled infection, other autoimmune disease, pregnancy or lactation. For the diagnoses, clinical symptoms, serum thyroxine and TRAb, thyroid ultrasound and orbital computed tomography were used. Researchers took RNA transcripts and amplified the TCR beta CDR3 regions from them. First-round RT-PCR with HTBI primers amplified the TCR CDR3 region. TCRdb re-called the multiplex PCR reads through MiXCR, storing one row per CDR3 protein. The sample lists about 610,000 distinct CDR3 sequences; more than 15% were seen once.

The clonotype originates from a woman in her thirties or forties with Graves' ophthalmopathy. The sample was blood. The chain links TRBV2 to TRBJ2-3; 9 positions match TRBD2. The CDR3 reads CASGGGGALTVADTQYF. As DNA, the CDR3 is TGTGCCAGCGGAGGCGGGGGGGCCTTAACCGTGGCAGATACGCAGTATTTT.